Listed here are 21 T cell receptor beta chains from one sample, sequenced in a study of T-cell reconstitution after alpha-beta-depleted transplantation in children. A library of TCRbeta sequences, prepared with unique molecular identifiers, was generated. Each CDR3 protein is one row after TCRdb ran MiXCR on the PCR reads. The table lists 350,000 to 400,000 distinct CDR3 sequences, approximately 20% of them singletons. The starting material was PBMCs from the stem cell graft donor, obtained from the stem cell graft. Receptors were obtained from a human donor who donated a stem cell graft to a child with acute myeloid leukemia.

This rearrangement joins TRBV5-1 to TRBJ2-3; 9 bases map to TRBD2. Germline V lookup: CDR1 SGHRS, CDR2 YFSETQ. This CDR3 region has 14 residues. V shed 4 bases, J shed 8 bases, and the junction held 8 bases outside the gene matches. The CDR3 is CASSEREDPGTQYF. The CDR3 region has the DNA TGCGCCAGCAGCGAGCGGGAGGATCCGGGTACGCAGTATTTT. Full variable domain (remainder filled in from reference TRBV5-1 and TRBJ2-3): KAGVTQTPRYLIKTRGQQVTLSCSPISGHRSVSWYQQTPGQGLQFLFEYFSETQRNKGNFPGRFSGRQFSNSRSEMNVSTLELGDSALYLCASSEREDPGTQYFGPGTRLTVL.

This clonotype has a handful of counts. The chain employs TRBV4-2 and TRBJ2-7; 14 nucleotides line up with TRBD2. Germline lookup yields CDR1 LGHNA and CDR2 YNFKEQ. Trimming took 4 bases from V and 3 from J; bases not matched to a gene: 14. CDR3 length equals 19 residues. The CDR3 bases are TGTGCCAGCAGCCCATTAGGGGGGACTAGCGGGAGACCAGTCTACGAGCAGTACTTC. This codes for CASSPLGGTSGRPVYEQYF.

This clonotype was counted a few times. The rearrangement joins TRBV25-1 to TRBJ1-3; TRBD1 is a possible D gene (5 bases). Looked up from germline, CDR1 is MGHDK and CDR2 is SYGVNS. The CDR3 runs 15 residues. V was shortened by 6 bases and J by 0 bases, with 12 bases between the two germline ends. For the CDR3, the DNA is TGTGCCAGCAGCCCTATGGGGACCTCTGGAAACACCATATATTTT. Encoded protein: CASSPMGTSGNTIYF.

The chain has TRBV7-2 and TRBJ2-3; no definite D call. V lost 3 bases and J lost 0, with 7 bases in between. The CDR3 length is 14 residues. CDR1 and CDR2 (germline): SGHTA, FQGNSA. The CDR3: CASSFTPSTDTQYF. In DNA form, the CDR3 reads TGTGCCAGCAGCTTTACTCCTAGCACAGATACGCAGTATTTT.

This clonotype was found many times. The chain links TRBV20-1 to TRBJ2-7; TRBD2 agrees at 12 bases. The J segment lost 5 bases and the V segment lost 6 bases, leaving 5 bases of the junction unmatched. The CDR3 covers 13 residues. The germline V gene encodes CDR1 DFQATT and CDR2 SNEGSKA (reference sequence). CDR3: CSARLAGAHEQYF. The CDR3 region has the DNA TGCAGTGCGAGACTAGCGGGAGCCCACGAGCAGTACTTC.

The chain joins TRBV12-3 or TRBV12-4 to TRBJ2-1; 13 bases agree with TRBD2. The junction had 3 bases not matched to a gene; V was cut back by 6 bases and J by 4 bases. The CDR3 runs 15 residues. The DNA for the CDR3 is TGTGCCAGCAGGAAGGGACTAGCGGGATACAATGAGCAGTTCTTC. This sequence encodes CASRKGLAGYNEQFF.

The chain joins TRBV5-1 to TRBJ2-6; weak D call: TRBD1 (5 bases). This CDR3 is 17 amino acids long. Germline V CDR1 and CDR2: SGHRS, YFSETQ. V lost 1 base, J lost 0 bases, and 11 bases lay in between. In DNA, the CDR3 is TGCGCCAGCAGCTTGAACAGGCGGAGCTCTGGGGCCAACGTCCTGACTTTC. Its translation: CASSLNRRSSGANVLTF.

This sequence joins TRBV29-1 and TRBJ2-1, with TRBD2 identical over 7 bases. The V gene's germline CDR1 is SQVTM and CDR2 ANQGSEA. The V gene end was trimmed by 6 bases and the J gene end by 0 bases; junction bases not matched to a gene: 8. The length of the CDR3 is 15 residues. CDR3 DNA: TGCAGCGTGGGAGGACTAGAGGTCTCCTACAATGAGCAGTTCTTC. It translates to CSVGGLEVSYNEQFF.

In this sample, this clonotype turned up once. The chain joins TRBV28 to TRBJ2-3, with D unresolved. The CDR3 has 12 residues. Per the germline V gene, CDR1 is MDHEN and CDR2 is SYDVKM. V dropped 3 bases and J dropped 4 bases, with 5 bases sitting between them. The CDR3: CASSFEADTQYF. In nucleotides, the CDR3 is TGTGCCAGCAGTTTTGAGGCAGATACGCAGTATTTT.

This clonotype was recorded at least ten times. The CDR3 region has the DNA TGTGCCAGCAGTTACGCGCTAGCGGGAGGAAAACTCTACGAGCAGTACTTC. Its translation: CASSYALAGGKLYEQYF. This chain links TRBV6-2 or TRBV6-3 with TRBJ2-7; 11 bases are shared with TRBD2. J lost 3 bases, V lost 2 bases, and 9 bases had no gene match. From germline, CDR1 is MNHEY and CDR2 SVGEGT. The CDR3 loop spans 17 amino acids.

At least ten counts were recorded for this clonotype. The chain has TRBV12-3 or TRBV12-4 and TRBJ2-2; the D call may be TRBD1 or TRBD2 (5 bases each). The V and J ends lost 5 bases and 2 bases respectively, with 12 bases between them. CDR3 size: 15 residues. The CDR3 reads CASSPGTVNTGELFF. The CDR3 coding sequence is TGTGCCAGCAGTCCCGGGACGGTAAACACCGGGGAGCTGTTTTTT.

This clonotype was picked up many times. This chain uses TRBV20-1 with TRBJ1-6; D is uncertain. The CDR3 has 14 residues. V was clipped by 6 bases and J by 6 bases, with 15 bases between them. The germline V gene has CDR1 DFQATT and CDR2 SNEGSKA (reference sequence). CDR3: CSAQTGWRNSPLHF. CDR3 DNA: TGCAGTGCGCAGACCGGGTGGCGTAATTCACCCCTCCACTTT.

This clonotype was observed at least ten times. Here the CDR3 DNA reads TGCAGTGCTCACGATTGGACTAGCGGGAAACCCAATGAGCAGTTCTTC. It encodes CSAHDWTSGKPNEQFF. The rearrangement joins TRBV20-1 to TRBJ2-1; TRBD2 agrees at 12 bases. This CDR3 spans 16 amino acids. Germline V gene data show CDR1 as DFQATT and CDR2 as SNEGSKA (reference sequence). V was pared by 5 bases and J by 6 bases, with 11 bases of the junction left unmatched.

This clonotype was seen only a few times. This chain's CDR3 is CASSLGFGGGSYEQYF. In DNA, the CDR3 is TGTGCCAGCAGTTTAGGTTTTGGCGGGGGGTCCTACGAGCAGTACTTC. The chain is built from TRBV12-3 or TRBV12-4 and TRBJ2-7; 8 nucleotides match TRBD2. Trimming at V came to 1 base and at J to 1 base, leaving 6 bases not matched to a gene. This CDR3 has 16 residues.

This clonotype was picked up a small number of times. The chain uses TRBV20-1 and TRBJ2-7; TRBD2 matches 10 bases. The CDR3 sequence is 15 residues long. The trim removed 5 bases at V and 0 bases at J, leaving 7 bases unmatched. Per germline, CDR1 DFQATT and CDR2 SNEGSKA (reference sequence). The CDR3 DNA follows: TGCAGTGCTTACCACTCTAGCGGGAGCTCCTACGAGCAGTACTTC. Protein sequence: CSAYHSSGSSYEQYF.

The chain has TRBV6-2 or TRBV6-3 and TRBJ2-1, with D possibly being TRBD2 (5 bases). CDR3 length: 16 residues. Trimming pared 5 bases from V and 0 bases from J, leaving 14 bases between. In germline, CDR1 is MNHEY, CDR2 SVGEGT. CDR3 coding DNA: TGTGCCAGCAGTCCGACCTTTGGGAGCTCCTACAATGAGCAGTTCTTC. Protein: CASSPTFGSSYNEQFF.

This clonotype was counted only a few times. The chain links TRBV6-2 or TRBV6-3 to TRBJ2-1, with D unclear. CDR3 length equals 12 residues. Looked up from germline, CDR1 is MNHEY and CDR2 is SVGEGT. Trimming took 0 bases from V and 10 from J, leaving 7 bases between them. CDR3 DNA: TGTGCCAGCAGTTACTCGTTCAAGGAGCAGTTCTTC. The encoded protein is CASSYSFKEQFF.

The gene calls are TRBV5-1 and TRBJ2-4; 8 bases map to TRBD1. This CDR3 region has 15 residues. The trim removed 4 bases at V and 9 bases at J, leaving 12 bases unmatched. CDR1 and CDR2 (germline): SGHRS, YFSETQ. CDR3 coding DNA: TGCGCCAGCAGCCCACGCCCGGACAGGGCAAGCATTCAGTACTTC. Its protein is CASSPRPDRASIQYF.

This clonotype was counted only a few times. The chain is built from TRBV10-3 and TRBJ1-2; 9 nucleotides align to TRBD1. This CDR3 has 15 amino acids. The V segment lost 2 bases and the J segment 8 bases; nucleotides outside the gene matches: 9. CDR1 is ENHRY and CDR2 is SYGVKD in the germline V gene. CDR3 DNA: TGTGCCATCAGTGAGAATCCCCGGACAGGGGCAGGCTACACCTTC. It translates to CAISENPRTGAGYTF.

The gene calls are TRBV25-1 and TRBJ1-1; possibly TRBD1 for D (5 bases). CDR3 size: 13 residues. Looked up from germline, CDR1 is MGHDK and CDR2 is SYGVNS. V was pared by 2 bases and J by 4 bases, with 8 bases between. Here the CDR3 reads CASSELDSTEAFF. The CDR3 bases are TGTGCCAGCAGTGAACTTGACAGCACTGAAGCTTTCTTT.

This clonotype was counted many times. The chain joins TRBV20-1 to TRBJ2-1, with 8 positions matching TRBD2. This CDR3 region has 13 residues. CDR1 is DFQATT, CDR2 SNEGSKA, per germline (reference sequence). The V and J ends lost 3 bases and 8 bases, in that order; junction bases with no gene match: 6. The CDR3 spells CSARRAGVDEQFF. For the CDR3, the DNA is TGCAGTGCTAGGCGAGCGGGAGTCGATGAGCAGTTCTTC.